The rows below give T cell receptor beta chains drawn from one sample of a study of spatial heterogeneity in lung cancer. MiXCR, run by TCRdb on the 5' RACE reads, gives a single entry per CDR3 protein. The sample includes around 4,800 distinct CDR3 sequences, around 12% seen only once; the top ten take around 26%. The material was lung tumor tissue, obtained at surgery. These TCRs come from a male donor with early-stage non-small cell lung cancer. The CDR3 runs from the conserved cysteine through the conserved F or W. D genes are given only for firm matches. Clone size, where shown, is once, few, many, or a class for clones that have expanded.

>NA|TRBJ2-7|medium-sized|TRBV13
TGTGCCAGCAGCTTAGGGACTACCACCTACGAGCAGTACTTC
CASSLGTTTYEQYF
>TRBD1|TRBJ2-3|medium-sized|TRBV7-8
TGTGCCAGCAGCTTAAGCAGGGGGCAAGATACGCAGTATTTT
CASSLSRGQDTQYF
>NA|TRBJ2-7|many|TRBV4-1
TGCGCCAGCAGCCAAGGGGGAGCCTCCTACGAGCAGTACTTC
CASSQGGASYEQYF
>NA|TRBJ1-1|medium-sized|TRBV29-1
TGCAGCGTTGATCTGTACAACCATGTGAACACTGAAGCTTTCTTT
CSVDLYNHVNTEAFF
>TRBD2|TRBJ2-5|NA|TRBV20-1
TGCAGTGCTAGAACCAGCGGGAGGGGGGAGACCCAGTACTTC
CSARTSGRGETQYF
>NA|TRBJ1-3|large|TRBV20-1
TGCAGTGCCCCGGACGTGGCGGGAGGAAACACCATATATTTT
CSAPDVAGGNTIYF
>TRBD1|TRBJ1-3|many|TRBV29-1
TGCAGCGTCACCGCCAGGGGGTCTGGAAACACCATATATTTT
CSVTARGSGNTIYF
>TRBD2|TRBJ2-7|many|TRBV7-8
TGTGCCAGCAGCGCCACTAGCGGGAGTCACTACGAGCAGTACTTC
CASSATSGSHYEQYF
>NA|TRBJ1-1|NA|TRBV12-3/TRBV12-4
TGTGCCAGCAGCACCATGAACACTGAAGCTTTCTTT
CASSTMNTEAFF
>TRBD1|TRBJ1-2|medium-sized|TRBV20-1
TGCAAAATAACAGGGGTGGGAGTTCATGGCTACACCTTC
CKITGVGVHGYTF
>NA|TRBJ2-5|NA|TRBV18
TGTGCCAGCTCACCTTGGGGGCTCCAAGAGACCCAGTACTTC
CASSPWGLQETQYF
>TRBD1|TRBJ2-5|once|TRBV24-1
TGTGCCACCAGTGACCAGGACAGGGCCACCGCCCAGTACTTC
CATSDQDRATAQYF
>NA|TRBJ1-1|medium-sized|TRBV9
TGTGCCAGCAGCGTAGCTTTCCTGAACACTGAAGCTTTCTTT
CASSVAFLNTEAFF
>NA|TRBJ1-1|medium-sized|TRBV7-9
TGTGCCAGCAGTCTAATGGGCATGAACACTGAAGCTTTCTTT
CASSLMGMNTEAFF
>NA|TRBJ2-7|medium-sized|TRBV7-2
TGTGCCAGCAGCTTAAGGTTAGGGGACTACGAGCAGTACTTC
CASSLRLGDYEQYF
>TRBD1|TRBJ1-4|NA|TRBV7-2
TGTGCCAGCAGCTCCGGAGGGGGCTATACTAATGAAAAACTGTTTTTT
CASSSGGGYTNEKLFF
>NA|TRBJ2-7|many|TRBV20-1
TGCAGTGCTAGAGCTCAGACAAGCTCCTACGAGCAGTACTTC
CSARAQTSSYEQYF
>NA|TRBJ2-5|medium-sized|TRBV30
TGTGCCTGGAGTTCTGAGGGGGAGACCCAGTACTTC
CAWSSEGETQYF
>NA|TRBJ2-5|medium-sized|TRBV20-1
TGCAGTGCTATCGACAACGTAAAAGAGACCCAGTACTTC
CSAIDNVKETQYF
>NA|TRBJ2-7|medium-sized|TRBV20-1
TGCAGTGCTAGTACGTCCGGGGGCGAGCAGTACTTC
CSASTSGGEQYF
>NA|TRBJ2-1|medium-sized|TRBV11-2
TGTGCCAGCAGCTTAGAATCGTGGTTAGAATCGTACAATGAGCAGTTCTTC
CASSLESWLESYNEQFF
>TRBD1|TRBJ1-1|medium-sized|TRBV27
TGTGCCAGCAGTTCACAACAGGGGAGGGCTTTCTTT
CASSSQQGRAFF
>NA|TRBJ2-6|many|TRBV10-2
TGCGCCAGCAGTGAGTCGTTGGCCTTCTCTGGGGCCAACGTCCTGACTTTC
CASSESLAFSGANVLTF
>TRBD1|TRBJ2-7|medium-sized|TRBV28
TGTGCCAGCAGTTCCGCCGGACAGGGAACCCCCTACGAGCAGTACTTC
CASSSAGQGTPYEQYF
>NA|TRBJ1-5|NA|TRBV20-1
TGCAGTGCTAGTTGGGGGGAAGGTCAGCCCCAGCATTTT
CSASWGEGQPQHF
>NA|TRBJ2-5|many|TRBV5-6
TGTGCCAGCAGCTTGGCCTCGGGGCAAGAGACCCAGTACTTC
CASSLASGQETQYF
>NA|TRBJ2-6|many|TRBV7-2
TGTGCCAGCAGCTTTGAGAGCTCTGGGGCCAACGTCCTGACTTTC
CASSFESSGANVLTF
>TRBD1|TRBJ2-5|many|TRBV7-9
TGTGCCAGCAGCCAACAGGGGTGGGAGACCCAGTACTTC
CASSQQGWETQYF
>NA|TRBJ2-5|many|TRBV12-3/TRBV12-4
TGTGCCAGCAGTTTGGCGGTAGAGACCCAGTACTTC
CASSLAVETQYF
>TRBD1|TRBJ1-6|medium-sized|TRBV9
TGTGCCAGCAGCGCGACAGGGGGCGCGGATTCACCCCTCCACTTT
CASSATGGADSPLHF
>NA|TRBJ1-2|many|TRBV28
TGTGCCAGCAGTTTATCAGGGCTGGGCTACACCTTC
CASSLSGLGYTF
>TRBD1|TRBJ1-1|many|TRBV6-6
TGTGCCAGCAGTTATAGGTCTTCAGTGACAGGGAGTAATACTGAAGCTTTCTTT
CASSYRSSVTGSNTEAFF
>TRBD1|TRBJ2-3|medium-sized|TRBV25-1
TGTGCCAGCAGTCGGACAGGGTCCCTCACAGATACGCAGTATTTT
CASSRTGSLTDTQYF
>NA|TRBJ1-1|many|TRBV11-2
TGTGCCAGCAGCTTCTCCGAGGTCACTGAAGCTTTCTTT
CASSFSEVTEAFF
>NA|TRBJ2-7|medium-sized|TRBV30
TGTGCCTGGAGCGGCCAGGGGTACGAGCAGTACTTC
CAWSGQGYEQYF
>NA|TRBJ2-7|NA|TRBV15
TGTGCCACCAGCAGAGGGGGGACGTTCAGCTCCTACGAGCAGTACTTC
CATSRGGTFSSYEQYF
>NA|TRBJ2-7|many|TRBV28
TGTGCCAGCAGTTTAAAGGGGGTCGGCTACGAGCAGTACTTC
CASSLKGVGYEQYF
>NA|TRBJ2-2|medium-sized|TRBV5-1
TGCGCCAGCAGCTTGTCCCCAGGGAACACCGGGGAGCTGTTTTTT
CASSLSPGNTGELFF
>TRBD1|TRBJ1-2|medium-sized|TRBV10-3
TGTGCCATCAGTGAGTTGACGACAGGGGGCTATGGCTACACCTTC
CAISELTTGGYGYTF
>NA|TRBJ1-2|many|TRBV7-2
TGTGCCAGCAGCCCCCAGGGGCTAGGCTACACCTTC
CASSPQGLGYTF
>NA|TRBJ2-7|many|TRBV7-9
TGTGCCAGCAGCCCATTATCGGGAGAGCAGTACTTC
CASSPLSGEQYF
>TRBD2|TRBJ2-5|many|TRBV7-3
TGTGCCAGCAGCCGCAGCTCGGGGGGCCAAGAGACCCAGTACTTC
CASSRSSGGQETQYF
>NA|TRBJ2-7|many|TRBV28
TGTGCCGGGGGGAATACAGCCCTTCCCTACGAGCAGTACTTC
CAGGNTALPYEQYF
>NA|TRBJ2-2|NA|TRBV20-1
TGCAGTGCTAGAGATTTCCAGAACACCGGGGAGCTGTTTTTT
CSARDFQNTGELFF
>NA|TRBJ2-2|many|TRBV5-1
TGCGCCAGCAGCTTGGAAGGGCCGTGGGAGCTGTTTTTT
CASSLEGPWELFF
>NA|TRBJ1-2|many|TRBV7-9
TGTGCCAGCAGCTTATGGCAGGGGCGAAACTATGGCTACACCTTC
CASSLWQGRNYGYTF
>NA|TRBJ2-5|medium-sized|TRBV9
TGTGCCAGCAGCGTAGGCGGAGTTCAAGAGACCCAGTACTTC
CASSVGGVQETQYF
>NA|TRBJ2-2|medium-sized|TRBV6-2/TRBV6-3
TGTGCCAGCAGTTCCACTAACACCGGGGAGCTGTTTTTT
CASSSTNTGELFF
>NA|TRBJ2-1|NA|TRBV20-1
TGCAGTGTCCCCGACTGGAGCAATGAGCAGTTCTTC
CSVPDWSNEQFF
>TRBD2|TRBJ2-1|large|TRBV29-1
TGCAGCGTACGGACTAGCGGCAATGAGCAGTTCTTC
CSVRTSGNEQFF